A selection of T cell receptor beta chains follows, all from one sample in a study of blood T cell repertoires in COVID-19. Produced via immunoSEQ multiplex PCR; TCRdb's table is partial and in-frame only. The profile shows more than 300,000 clones, roughly four fifths of them singletons. Sequences were obtained from PBMCs or T cells enriched from blood (not recorded which). These receptors were obtained from a woman in her forties or fifties who had recovered from COVID-19. Both conserved end residues are trimmed from each CDR3.

>TRBJ1-1|12|TRBV5-6
ASSPDTLNTEAF
>TRBJ1-4|14|TRBV5-8
ASSSGTALSNEKLF
>TRBJ2-7|12|TRBV7-9
ASSPSRSFYEQY
>TRBJ1-3|13|TRBV10-3
AIRDGQYNGNTIY
>TRBJ2-5|16|TRBV6-2/TRBV6-3
ASSYSSFSGGWQETQY
>TRBJ1-1|12|TRBV29-1
SVSTGTGGTEAF
>TRBJ1-1|13|TRBV18
ASSPDRGRNTEAF
>TRBJ2-2|16|TRBV19
ASRIRGFRRANTGELF
>TRBJ2-2|13|TRBV9
ASSTGGPRTGELF
>TRBJ2-5|12|TRBV3-1/TRBV3-2
ASSQKGGEETQY
>TRBJ1-5|12|TRBV28
ASSYSQAGTPQH
>TRBJ2-4|13|TRBV7-9
ASSFRGTGDNIQY
>TRBJ2-5|14|TRBV5-1
ASSGQQGMVRETQY
>TRBJ2-7|11|TRBV11-2
ASSLGGRAGQY
>TRBJ1-1|16|TRBV4-3
ASSQRLRDRGTNTEAF
>TRBJ1-6|11|TRBV19
ASSTDRGSPLH
>TRBJ1-1|11|TRBV18
ASSLTGDLEAF
>TRBJ1-6|13|TRBV6-5
ASSYSRINDSPLH
>TRBJ1-4|12|TRBV19
ASSIGGMSQKLF
>TRBJ1-1|16|TRBV1
TSSPQPDIPVGNTEAF
>TRBJ1-1|14|TRBV10-1
ASSEYYTGMNTEAF
>TRBJ2-3|11|TRBV9
ASSGTRTDTQY
>TRBJ2-5|11|TRBV3-1/TRBV3-2
ASSPGVPETQY
>TRBJ1-4|14|TRBV3-1/TRBV3-2
ASSQGGQLYGEKLF
>TRBJ2-1|13|TRBV18
ASSRPGMVYNEQF
>TRBJ2-5|13|TRBV27
ASSFTRDYQETQY
>TRBJ2-1|12|TRBV6-2/TRBV6-3
ASSSLDPGPEQF
>TRBJ2-7|17|TRBV7-2
ASSLPPGQGTGYSYEQY
>TRBJ1-5|11|TRBV20-1
SASLTADQPQH
>TRBJ1-3|10|TRBV13
ASSLTGNTIY
>TRBJ1-2|14|TRBV4-2
ASSQIRQYSNYGYT
>TRBJ2-7|12|TRBV7-2
ASSRGGPPYEQY
>TRBJ1-2|12|TRBV5-1
ASSLRTTNYGYT
>TRBJ2-5|13|TRBV6-5
ASSSHISGGETQY
>TRBJ1-2|11|TRBV15
ATSGQGEDGYT
>TRBJ2-7|9|TRBV28
ASSFVGGWY
>TRBJ2-3|10|TRBV27
ASSPNTDTQY
>TRBJ2-5|13|TRBV5-1
ASTASGGPQETQY
>TRBJ1-1|12|TRBV5-1
ASSLQGKNTEAF
>TRBJ1-2|13|TRBV7-2
ASSLTRGVKVGYT
>TRBJ1-3|11|TRBV5-4
ASSSNPRNTIY
>TRBJ2-3|15|TRBV6-6
ASSPPRTSGGTDTQY
>TRBJ1-1|15|TRBV18
ASSPLVGQPMNTEAF
>TRBJ2-7|11|TRBV11-3
ASSLAVVNEQY
>TRBJ1-2|14|TRBV19
ASTPRGDRPNYGYT
>TRBJ2-3|17|TRBV5-4
ASSLGPSGRATGTDTQY